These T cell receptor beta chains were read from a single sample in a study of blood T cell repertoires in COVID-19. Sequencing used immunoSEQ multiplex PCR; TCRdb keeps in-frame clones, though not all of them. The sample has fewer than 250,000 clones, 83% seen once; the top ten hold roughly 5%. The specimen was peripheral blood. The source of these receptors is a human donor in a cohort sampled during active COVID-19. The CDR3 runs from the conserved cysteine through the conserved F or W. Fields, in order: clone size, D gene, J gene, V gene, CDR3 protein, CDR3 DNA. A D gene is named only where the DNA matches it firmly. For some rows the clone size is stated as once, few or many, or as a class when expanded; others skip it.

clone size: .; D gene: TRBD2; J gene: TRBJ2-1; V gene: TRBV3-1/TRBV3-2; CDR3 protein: CASSQGPTGGGYNEQFF; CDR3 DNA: TGTGCCAGCAGCCAAGGCCCTACTGGCGGGGGTTACAATGAGCAGTTCTTC
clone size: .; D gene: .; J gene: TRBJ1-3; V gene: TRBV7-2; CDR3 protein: CASSRGDSGNTIYF; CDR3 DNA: TGTGCCAGCAGCCGGGGGGACTCTGGAAACACCATATATTTT
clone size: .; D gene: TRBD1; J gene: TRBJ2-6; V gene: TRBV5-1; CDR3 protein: CASSLAPTGTGANVLTF; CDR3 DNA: TGCGCCAGCAGCTTGGCCCCGACAGGGACTGGGGCCAACGTCCTGACTTTC
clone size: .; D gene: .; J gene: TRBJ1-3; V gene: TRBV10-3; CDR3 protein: CAISDKGAGNTIYF; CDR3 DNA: TGTGCCATCAGTGACAAGGGGGCTGGAAACACCATATATTTT
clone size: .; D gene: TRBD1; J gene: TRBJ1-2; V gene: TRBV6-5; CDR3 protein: CASRVTGANYGYTF; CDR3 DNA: TGTGCCAGCAGGGTGACAGGGGCTAACTATGGCTACACCTTC
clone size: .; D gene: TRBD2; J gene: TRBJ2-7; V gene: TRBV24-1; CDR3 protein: CATSDSGRAHEQYF; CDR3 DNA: TGTGCCACCAGTGATTCAGGGAGGGCACACGAGCAGTACTTC
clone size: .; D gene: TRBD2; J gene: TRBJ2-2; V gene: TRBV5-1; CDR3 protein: CASSPRGGLAGGPNTGELFF; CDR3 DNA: TGCGCCAGCAGCCCCCGAGGGGGACTAGCGGGGGGGCCGAACACCGGGGAGCTGTTTTTT
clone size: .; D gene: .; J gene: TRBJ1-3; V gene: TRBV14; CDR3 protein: CASSPRLSGNTIYF; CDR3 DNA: TGTGCCAGCAGCCCGCGCCTCTCTGGAAACACCATATATTTT
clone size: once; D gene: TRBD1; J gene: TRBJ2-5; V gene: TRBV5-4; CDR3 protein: CASRERTGDETQYF; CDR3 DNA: TGTGCCAGCAGAGAAAGGACAGGGGACGAGACCCAGTACTTC
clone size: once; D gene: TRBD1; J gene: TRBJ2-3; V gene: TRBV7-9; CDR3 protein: CASSQQGGTDTQYF; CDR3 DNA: TGTGCCAGCAGCCAGCAGGGGGGCACAGATACGCAGTATTTT
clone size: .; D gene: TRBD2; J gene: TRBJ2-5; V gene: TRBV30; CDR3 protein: CAISSGGETQYF; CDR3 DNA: TGTGCGATTTCGAGCGGGGGTGAGACCCAGTACTTC
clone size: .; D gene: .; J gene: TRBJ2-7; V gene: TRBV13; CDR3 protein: CASSLTEEQYF; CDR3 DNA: TGTGCCAGCAGCCTCACAGAAGAGCAGTACTTC
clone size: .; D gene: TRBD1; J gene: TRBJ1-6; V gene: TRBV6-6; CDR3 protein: CASSRDRVVHSPLHF; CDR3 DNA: TGTGCCAGCAGTCGAGACAGGGTAGTGCATTCACCCCTCCACTTT
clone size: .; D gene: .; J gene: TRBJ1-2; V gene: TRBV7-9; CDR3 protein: CASSPRTNYGYTF; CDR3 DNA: TGTGCCAGCAGTCCGAGGACTAACTATGGCTACACCTTC
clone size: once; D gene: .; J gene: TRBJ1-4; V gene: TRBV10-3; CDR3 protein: CAISEGSSGEREKLFF; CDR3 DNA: TGTGCCATCAGTGAGGGTTCGTCGGGGGAAAGGGAAAAACTGTTTTTT
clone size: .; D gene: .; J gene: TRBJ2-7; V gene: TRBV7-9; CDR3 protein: CASSWWGSSSYEQYF; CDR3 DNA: TGTGCCAGCAGCTGGTGGGGCTCCAGCTCCTACGAGCAGTACTTC
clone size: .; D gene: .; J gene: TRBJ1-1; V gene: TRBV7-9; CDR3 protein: CASSLESGAEAFF; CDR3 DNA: TGTGCCAGCAGCTTAGAATCGGGGGCTGAAGCTTTCTTT
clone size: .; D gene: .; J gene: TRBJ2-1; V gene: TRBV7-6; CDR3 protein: CASSLGQLLNEQFF; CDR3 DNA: TGTGCCAGCAGCTTAGGACAACTTTTGAATGAGCAGTTCTTC
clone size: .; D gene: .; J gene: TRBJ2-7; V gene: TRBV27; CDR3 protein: CASSPTQGLFDYEQYF; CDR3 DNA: TGTGCCAGCAGCCCGACGCAGGGTTTATTTGATTACGAGCAGTACTTC
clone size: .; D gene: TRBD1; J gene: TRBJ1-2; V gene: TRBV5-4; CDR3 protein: CASKTGEKGGYTF; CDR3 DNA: TGTGCCAGCAAGACAGGGGAAAAGGGAGGCTACACCTTC
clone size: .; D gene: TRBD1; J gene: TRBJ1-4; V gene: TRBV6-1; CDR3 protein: CASSALDRVGATNEKLFF; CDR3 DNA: TGTGCCAGCAGTGCTCTAGACAGGGTTGGAGCAACTAATGAAAAACTGTTTTTT
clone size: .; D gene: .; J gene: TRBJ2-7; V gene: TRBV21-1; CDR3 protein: CASSKCRHRICCEQYF; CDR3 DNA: TGTGCCAGCAGCAAATGTCGGCACAGGATATGTTGCGAGCAGTACTTC
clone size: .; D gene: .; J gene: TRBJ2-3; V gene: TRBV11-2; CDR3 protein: CASSLSDSTDTQYF; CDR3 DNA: TGTGCCAGCAGCTTAAGCGATAGCACAGATACGCAGTATTTT
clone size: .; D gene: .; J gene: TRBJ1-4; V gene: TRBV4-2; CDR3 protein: CASSQDAVKSEKLFF; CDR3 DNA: TGTGCCAGCAGCCAAGATGCGGTGAAGTCCGAAAAACTGTTTTTT
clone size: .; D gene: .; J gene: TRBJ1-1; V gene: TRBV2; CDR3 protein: CATQRESKNTEAFF; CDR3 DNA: TGTGCCACCCAGAGGGAGAGCAAAAACACTGAAGCTTTCTTT
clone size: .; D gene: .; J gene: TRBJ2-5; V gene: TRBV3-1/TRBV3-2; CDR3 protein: CASSQVTVKETQYF; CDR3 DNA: TGTGCCAGCAGCCAAGTAACAGTTAAAGAGACCCAGTACTTC
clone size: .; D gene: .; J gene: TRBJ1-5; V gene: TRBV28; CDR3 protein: CASSLTGSFNQPQHF; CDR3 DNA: TGTGCCAGCAGTTTGACGGGTAGTTTCAATCAGCCCCAGCATTTT
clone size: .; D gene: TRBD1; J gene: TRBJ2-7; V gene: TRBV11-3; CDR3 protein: CASSLPRTGAYRYEQYF; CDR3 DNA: TGTGCCAGCAGCTTACCTCGGACAGGGGCATATAGGTACGAGCAGTACTTC
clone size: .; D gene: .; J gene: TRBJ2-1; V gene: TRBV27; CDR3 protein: CASRAGESSYNEQFF; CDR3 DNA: TGTGCCAGCAGAGCGGGTGAGAGCTCCTACAATGAGCAGTTCTTC
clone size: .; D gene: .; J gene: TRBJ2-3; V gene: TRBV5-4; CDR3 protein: CASSLGGYRTDTQYF; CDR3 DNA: TGTGCCAGCAGCTTGGGAGGGTACCGCACAGATACGCAGTATTTT
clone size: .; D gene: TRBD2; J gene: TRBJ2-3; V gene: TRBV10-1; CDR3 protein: CASSSGGEGDTQYF; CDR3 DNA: TGCGCCAGCAGCAGCGGGGGGGAGGGAGATACGCAGTATTTT
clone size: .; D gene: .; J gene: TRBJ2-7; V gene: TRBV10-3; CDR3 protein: CASGGHGGAAYEQYF; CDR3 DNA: TGTGCCAGCGGTGGACATGGAGGGGCGGCCTACGAGCAGTACTTC